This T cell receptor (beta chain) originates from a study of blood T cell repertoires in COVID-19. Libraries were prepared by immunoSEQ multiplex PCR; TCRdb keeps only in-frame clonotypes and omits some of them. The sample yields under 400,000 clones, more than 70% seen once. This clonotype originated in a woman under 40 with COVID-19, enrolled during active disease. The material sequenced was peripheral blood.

CDR3 in amino acids: CASSPQFGNTEAFF. The CDR3 DNA is TGTGCCAGCTCACCACAGTTCGGTAACACTGAAGCTTTCTTT. The chain combines TRBV18 with TRBJ1-1, with unresolved D. Germline values: CDR1 KGHSH, CDR2 LQKENI. This CDR3 is built from 14 residues. The V end was cut by 1 base, the J end by 2 bases, with 8 bases between.